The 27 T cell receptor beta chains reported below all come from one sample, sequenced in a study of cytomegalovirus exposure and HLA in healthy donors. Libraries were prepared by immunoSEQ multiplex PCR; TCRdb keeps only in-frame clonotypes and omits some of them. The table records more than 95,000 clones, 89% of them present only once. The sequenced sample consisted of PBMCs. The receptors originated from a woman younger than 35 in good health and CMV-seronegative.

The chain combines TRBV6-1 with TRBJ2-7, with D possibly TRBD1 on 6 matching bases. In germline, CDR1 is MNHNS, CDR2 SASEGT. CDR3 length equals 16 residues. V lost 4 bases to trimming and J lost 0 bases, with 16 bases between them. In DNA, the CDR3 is TGTGCCAGCAGTGGGGCGGACAGTTTCATCTCCTACGAGCAGTACTTC. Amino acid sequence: CASSGADSFISYEQYF.

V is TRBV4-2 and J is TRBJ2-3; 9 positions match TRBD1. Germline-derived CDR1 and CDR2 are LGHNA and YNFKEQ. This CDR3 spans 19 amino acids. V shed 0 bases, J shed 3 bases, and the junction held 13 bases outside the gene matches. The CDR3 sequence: CASSQEISGTGIRTDTQYF. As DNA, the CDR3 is TGTGCCAGCAGCCAAGAGATCTCCGGGACAGGGATCAGGACAGATACGCAGTATTTT.

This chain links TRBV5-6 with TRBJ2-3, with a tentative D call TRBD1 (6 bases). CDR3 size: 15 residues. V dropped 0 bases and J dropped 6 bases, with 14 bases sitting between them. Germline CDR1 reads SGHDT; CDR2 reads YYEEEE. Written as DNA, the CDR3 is TGTGCCAGCAGCTTGGTTCAGGGGAGCAGGGATACGCAGTATTTT. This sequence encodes CASSLVQGSRDTQYF.

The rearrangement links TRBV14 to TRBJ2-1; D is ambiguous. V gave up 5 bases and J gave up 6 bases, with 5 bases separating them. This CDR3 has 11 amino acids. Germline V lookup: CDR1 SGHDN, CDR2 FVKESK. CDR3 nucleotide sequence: TGTGCCAGCAGCAATAGCAATGAGCAGTTCTTC. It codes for CASSNSNEQFF.

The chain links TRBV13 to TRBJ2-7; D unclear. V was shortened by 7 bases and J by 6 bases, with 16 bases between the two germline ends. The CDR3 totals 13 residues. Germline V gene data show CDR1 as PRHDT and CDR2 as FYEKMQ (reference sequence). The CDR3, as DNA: TGTGCCAGCACGAGACTCCTCCAAGGCGAGCAGTACTTC. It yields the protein CASTRLLQGEQYF. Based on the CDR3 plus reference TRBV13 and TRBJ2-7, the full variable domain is AAGVIQSPRHLIKEKRETATLKCYPIPRHDTVYWYQQGPGQDPQFLISFYEKMQSDKGSIPDRFSAQQFSDYHSELNMSSLELGDSALYFCASTRLLQGEQYFGPGTRLTVT.

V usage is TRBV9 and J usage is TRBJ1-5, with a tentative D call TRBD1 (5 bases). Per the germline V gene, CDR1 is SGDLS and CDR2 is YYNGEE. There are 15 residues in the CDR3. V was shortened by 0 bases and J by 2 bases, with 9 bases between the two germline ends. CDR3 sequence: CASSVDGAGNQPQHF. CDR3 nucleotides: TGTGCCAGCAGCGTAGATGGGGCGGGCAATCAGCCCCAGCATTTT.

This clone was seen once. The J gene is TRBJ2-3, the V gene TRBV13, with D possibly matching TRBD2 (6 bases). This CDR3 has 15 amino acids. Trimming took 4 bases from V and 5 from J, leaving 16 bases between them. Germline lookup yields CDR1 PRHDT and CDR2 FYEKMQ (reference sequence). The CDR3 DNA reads TGTGCCAGCAGCTCCGGGACCGAGGGAGGAGATACGCAGTATTTT. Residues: CASSSGTEGGDTQYF. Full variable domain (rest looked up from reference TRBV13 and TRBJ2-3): AAGVIQSPRHLIKEKRETATLKCYPIPRHDTVYWYQQGPGQDPQFLISFYEKMQSDKGSIPDRFSAQQFSDYHSELNMSSLELGDSALYFCASSSGTEGGDTQYFGPGTRLTVL.

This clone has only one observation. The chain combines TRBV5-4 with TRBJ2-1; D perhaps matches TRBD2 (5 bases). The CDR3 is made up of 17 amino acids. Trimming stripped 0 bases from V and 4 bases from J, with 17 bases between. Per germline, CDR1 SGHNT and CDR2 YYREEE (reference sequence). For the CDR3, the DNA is TGTGCCAGCAGCTTGGGAGGGTGGTACCCTGGGTACAATGAGCAGTTCTTC. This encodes CASSLGGWYPGYNEQFF.

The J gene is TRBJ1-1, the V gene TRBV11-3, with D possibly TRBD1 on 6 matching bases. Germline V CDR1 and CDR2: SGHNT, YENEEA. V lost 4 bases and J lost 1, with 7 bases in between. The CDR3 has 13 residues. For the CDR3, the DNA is TGTGCCAGCAGCTCACAGGGGAACACTGAAGCTTTCTTT. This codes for CASSSQGNTEAFF.

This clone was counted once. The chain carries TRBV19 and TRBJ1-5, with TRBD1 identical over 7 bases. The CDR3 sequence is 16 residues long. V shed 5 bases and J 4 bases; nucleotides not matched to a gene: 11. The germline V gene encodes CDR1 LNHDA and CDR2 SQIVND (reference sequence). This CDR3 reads CASSPPGQRLNQPQHF. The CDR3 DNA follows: TGTGCCAGTAGTCCCCCGGGACAGAGATTAAATCAGCCCCAGCATTTT.

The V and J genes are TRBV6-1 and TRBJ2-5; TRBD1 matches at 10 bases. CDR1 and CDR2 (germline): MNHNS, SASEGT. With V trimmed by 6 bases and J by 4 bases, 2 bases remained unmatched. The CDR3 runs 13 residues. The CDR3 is CASRTGGRETQYF. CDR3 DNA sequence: TGTGCCAGCAGGACAGGGGGCAGAGAGACCCAGTACTTC.

CDR3 DNA: TGTGCCAGCAGCGGACGGACAGGGGGCGGGGAGCTGTTTTTT. Its protein product is CASSGRTGGGELFF. The V call is TRBV5-4, the J call TRBJ2-2; 10 bases are a match to TRBD1. After removal of 4 bases from V and 7 bases from J, the junction contained 4 bases not matched to a gene. The CDR3 extends over 14 amino acids. Germline CDR1 and CDR2: SGHNT and YYREEE (reference sequence).

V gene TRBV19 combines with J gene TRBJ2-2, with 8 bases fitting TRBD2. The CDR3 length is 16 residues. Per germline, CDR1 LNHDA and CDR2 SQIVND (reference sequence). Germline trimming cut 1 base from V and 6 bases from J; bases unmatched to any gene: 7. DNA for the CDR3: TGTGCCAGTAGTATAGGCTACGGGGGGGACGCCGGGGAGCTGTTTTTT. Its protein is CASSIGYGGDAGELFF.

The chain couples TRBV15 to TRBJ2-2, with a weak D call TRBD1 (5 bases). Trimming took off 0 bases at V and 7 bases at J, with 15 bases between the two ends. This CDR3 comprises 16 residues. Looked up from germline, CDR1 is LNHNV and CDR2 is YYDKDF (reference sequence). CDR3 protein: CATSRDDKGVSGELFF. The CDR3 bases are TGTGCCACCAGCAGAGATGACAAAGGGGTGAGCGGGGAGCTGTTTTTT.

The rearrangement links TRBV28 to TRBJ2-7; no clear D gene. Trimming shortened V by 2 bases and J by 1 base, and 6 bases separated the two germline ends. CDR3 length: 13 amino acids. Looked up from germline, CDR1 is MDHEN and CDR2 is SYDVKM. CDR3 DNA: TGTGCCAGCAGTTTAGGCCGATCCTACGAGCAGTACTTC. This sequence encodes CASSLGRSYEQYF.

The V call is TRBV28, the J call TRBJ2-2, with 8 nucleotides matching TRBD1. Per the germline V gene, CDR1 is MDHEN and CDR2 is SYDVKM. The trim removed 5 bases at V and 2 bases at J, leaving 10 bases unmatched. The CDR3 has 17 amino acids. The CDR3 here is CASSLPTGQANTGELFF. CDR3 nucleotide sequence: TGTGCCAGCAGTCTACCAACGGGACAGGCTAACACCGGGGAGCTGTTTTTT. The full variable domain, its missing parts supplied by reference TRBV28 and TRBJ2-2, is DVKVTQSSRYLVKRTGEKVFLECVQDMDHENMFWYRQDPGLGLRLIYFSYDVKMKEKGDIPEGYSVSREKKERFSLILESASTNQTSMYLCASSLPTGQANTGELFFGEGSRLTVL.

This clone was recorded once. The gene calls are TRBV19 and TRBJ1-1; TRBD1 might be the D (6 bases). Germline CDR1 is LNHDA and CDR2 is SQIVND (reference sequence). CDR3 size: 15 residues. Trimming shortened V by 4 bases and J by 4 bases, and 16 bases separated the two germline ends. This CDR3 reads CASSTTGWVGTEAFF. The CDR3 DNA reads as TGTGCCAGTAGTACTACAGGGTGGGTTGGCACTGAAGCTTTCTTT.

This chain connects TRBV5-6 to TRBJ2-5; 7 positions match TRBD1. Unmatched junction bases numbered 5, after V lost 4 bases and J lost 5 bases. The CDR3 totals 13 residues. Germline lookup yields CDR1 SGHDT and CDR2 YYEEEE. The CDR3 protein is CASSPTGLETQYF. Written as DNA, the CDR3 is TGTGCCAGCAGCCCGACAGGGTTGGAGACCCAGTACTTC.

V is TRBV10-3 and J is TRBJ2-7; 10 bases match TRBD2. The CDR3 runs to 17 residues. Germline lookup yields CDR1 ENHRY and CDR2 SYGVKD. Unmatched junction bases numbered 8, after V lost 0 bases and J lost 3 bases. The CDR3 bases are TGTGCCATCAGTGAGTCGACACCTAGCGGGAGTTTCTACGAGCAGTACTTC. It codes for CAISESTPSGSFYEQYF.

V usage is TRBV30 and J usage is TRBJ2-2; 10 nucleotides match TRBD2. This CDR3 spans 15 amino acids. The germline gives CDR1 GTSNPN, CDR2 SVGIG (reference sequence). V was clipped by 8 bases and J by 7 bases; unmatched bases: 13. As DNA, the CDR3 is TGTGCCCGCACCAGCGGGAGGGCCCAGGACGGGGAGCTGTTTTTT. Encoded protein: CARTSGRAQDGELFF.

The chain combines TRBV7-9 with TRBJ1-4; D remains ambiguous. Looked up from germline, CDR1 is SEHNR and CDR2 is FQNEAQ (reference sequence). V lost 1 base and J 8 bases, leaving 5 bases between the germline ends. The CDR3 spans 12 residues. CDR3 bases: TGTGCCAGCAGCTTAGAAACAGAAAAACTGTTTTTT. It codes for CASSLETEKLFF.

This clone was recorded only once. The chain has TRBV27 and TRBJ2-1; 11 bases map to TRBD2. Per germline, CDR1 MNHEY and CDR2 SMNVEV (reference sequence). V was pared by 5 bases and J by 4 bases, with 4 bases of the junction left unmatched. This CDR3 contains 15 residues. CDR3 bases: TGTGCCAGCAGTCCGCGGACTAGCGGGTACAATGAGCAGTTCTTC. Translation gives CASSPRTSGYNEQFF.

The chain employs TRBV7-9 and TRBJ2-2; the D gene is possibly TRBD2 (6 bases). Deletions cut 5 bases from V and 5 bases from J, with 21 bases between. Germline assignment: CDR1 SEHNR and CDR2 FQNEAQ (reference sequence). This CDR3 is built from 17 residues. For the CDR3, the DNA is TGTGCCAGCAGCAGCTCCTCAGAGGCTAGCGCTACCGGGGAGCTGTTTTTT. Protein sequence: CASSSSSEASATGELFF.

The CDR3 spells CASTLKSGQRNEKLFF. Here the CDR3 DNA reads TGTGCCAGCACCTTAAAATCGGGACAGCGAAATGAAAAACTGTTTTTT. The chain joins TRBV18 to TRBJ1-4, with 7 nucleotides matching TRBD1. There are 16 residues in the CDR3. CDR1 and CDR2 from the germline V gene are KGHSH and LQKENI. V was clipped by 8 bases and J by 5 bases; unmatched bases: 14.

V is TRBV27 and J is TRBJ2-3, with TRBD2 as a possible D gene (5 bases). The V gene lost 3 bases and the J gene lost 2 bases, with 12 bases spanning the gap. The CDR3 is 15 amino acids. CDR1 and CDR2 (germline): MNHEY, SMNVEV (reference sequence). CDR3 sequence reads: CASSFRTGNTDTQYF. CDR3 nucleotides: TGTGCCAGCAGTTTTCGAACGGGAAACACAGATACGCAGTATTTT.

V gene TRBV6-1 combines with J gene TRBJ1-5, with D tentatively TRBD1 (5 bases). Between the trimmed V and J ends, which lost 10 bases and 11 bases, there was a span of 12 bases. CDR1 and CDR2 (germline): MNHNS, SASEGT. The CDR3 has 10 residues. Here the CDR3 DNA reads TGTGCCATAGGGGTTAGGGCCCAGCATTTT. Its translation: CAIGVRAQHF.

The CDR3 nucleotides are TGTGCCAGCAGTGGTTCCGGGACACCCTACTCTGGGGCCAACGTCCTGACTTTC. Protein product: CASSGSGTPYSGANVLTF. The V call is TRBV6-1, the J call TRBJ2-6; TRBD1 might be the D (6 bases). The CDR3 length is 18 residues. The germline V and J ends were trimmed by 4 bases and 0 bases, with 16 bases remaining between them. The germline V gene encodes CDR1 MNHNS and CDR2 SASEGT.